Described below is a single T cell receptor (beta chain) sequence and its context. Which antigen it targets is not known. Sequence at one end of the junction differs from germline and may be a read error. This entry belongs to a study of tumor-infiltrating lymphocytes in primary liver carcinoma (dated by TCRdb to 2017 to 2019). Study-wide context: The five patients, three men and two women aged 30 to 69 years, had hepatocellular carcinoma (four) or combined HCC and intrahepatic cholangiocarcinoma (one). Across five regions of each liver tumor, along with adjacent normal tissue and blood, the study brought together TCRbeta repertoire sequencing, expression microarrays and whole-exome sequencing. The five patients had tumors of stage T1-T3 N0M0, with maximum diameters ranging from roughly 4 to 11 cm. Technical replicate repertoires showed high reproducibility, with mean shared-clone rates roughly 0.88 and correlation coefficients above 0.98. A total of roughly 35 specimens from 5 patients went through TCRbeta repertoire sequencing, namely 25 tumor regions, 5 adjacent noncancerous liver tissues and 5 peripheral blood samples. The roughly 27 tumor region samples were profiled with Agilent mRNA microarrays so that TCRbeta repertoire diversity could be related to the local molecular phenotype. Samples yielded roughly 3.5 to 8 million productive TCRbeta reads; read depth did not differ significantly between tissue types.

Without any cell sorting, total RNA and DNA were co-extracted from about 21-30 mg of bulk tissue using the AllPrep DNA/RNA mini kit. Between late 2015 and March 2016, roughly five patients in China with histopathologically diagnosed primary liver carcinoma had surgical resection. At the time of sampling, the patients had chronic HBV infection and had not received any treatment. Five spatially separated regions were sampled from each tumor: the superior, inferior, left-lateral and right-lateral poles, plus the tumor centre. Histology showed that every tumor sample contained more than 90% viable tumor cells. Pieces of fresh tumor and adjacent tissue were cut in half, with one half kept in RNAlater at -80 degrees C and the other half sent for histology. There are 15 amino acids in the CDR3, from cysteine to phenylalanine inclusive. Only CDR3 DNA is held: 45 bases, read in frame from base 1. CDR1 and CDR2 (SNHLY, FYNNEI) derive from the germline V gene.

Starting from about 550 ng total RNA, TCRbeta-specific cDNA was produced by reverse transcription with a constant-region primer and ProtoScript II reverse transcriptase. TCRbeta libraries were built with three nested multiplex PCR rounds, a slightly modified ARM-PCR procedure. Each of the first two PCR rounds ran for around 11 cycles using multiplex TRBV1-TRBV30 forward primers together with a Cbeta reverse primer. Sample barcodes and Illumina adapters were attached in a final 25-cycle PCR using Deep VentR polymerase. Before sequencing, amplicons between 200 and 500 bp were purified from gel using a QIAquick gel extraction kit. The TCRbeta amplicons were sequenced with 250-bp paired-end reads on an Illumina HiSeq 2500. Per the original workflow: Quality trimming of reads was performed with Trimmomatic v0.33, and paired reads were merged with FLASH v1.2.11 so that full CDR3 sequences could be recovered. V, D and J germline segments were assigned to the rearranged TCRbeta sequences using MiGEC v1.2.1b. Clonotype statistics, along with Shannon-Wiener diversity indices, were calculated using VDJtools v1.0.0. Except for diversity analysis, only the 250 most abundant clonotypes of each sample were used in subsequent analyses to reduce sampling bias. TCRdb reprocessing: public reads trimmed at Q25 with fastp, clones called with MiXCR, in-frame beta chains kept. One record per CDR3 amino acid sequence lists the most common genes and DNA. TCRdb's processing, not the study's, gives the V and J calls here. The sample table shows tens of thousands of distinct CDR3 sequences, and about three quarters are seen once. In total, the top ten clones hold under 55% of the sample.

Results the study describes overall, beyond this receptor: A significantly larger repertoire fraction was made up by the top 250 clones in tumors than in blood (p = 0.039). Only roughly 7.5-24% of top clones appeared in all five regions of a tumor, which suggests that tumor-infiltrating T cells are spatially heterogeneous. Comparison of CD4+ and CD8+ T cell repertoires was precluded by the use of bulk unsorted samples. Repertoire overlap was higher between tumor regions (mean about 36%) than tumor-adjacent (approximately 17%) or tumor-blood (about 14%) pairs, consistent with antigen-driven expansion. Only a few patients were included in the study, and the authors note that the findings should be validated in a larger study. Only the TCR beta chain was sequenced, which likely underestimates true repertoire diversity because unpaired alpha chains were not captured.

The receptor's source is a man aged 40-49 years with primary liver carcinoma and hepatitis B virus infection. The chain employs TRBV2 and TRBJ2-7, with TRBD1 as a weak D call on 6 bases. The sequencing input was liver tumor tissue from sampling region 3. In light of the paper, this sample's cell subset or site label describes: tumor region T3, left-lateral pole. The CDR3 region reads CASSENRVVSYKQYF. Here is the DNA: TGTGCCAGCAGTGAGAACAGGGTAGTCTCCTACAAGCAGTACTTC. Supplemented by the reference TRBV2 and TRBJ2-7 proteins around the CDR3, the complete variable domain is EPEVTQTPSHQVTQMGQEVILRCVPISNHLYFYWYRQILGQKVEFLVSFYNNEISEKSEIFDDQFSVERPDGSNFTLKIRSTKLEDSAMYFCASSENRVVSYKQYFGPGTRLTVT.